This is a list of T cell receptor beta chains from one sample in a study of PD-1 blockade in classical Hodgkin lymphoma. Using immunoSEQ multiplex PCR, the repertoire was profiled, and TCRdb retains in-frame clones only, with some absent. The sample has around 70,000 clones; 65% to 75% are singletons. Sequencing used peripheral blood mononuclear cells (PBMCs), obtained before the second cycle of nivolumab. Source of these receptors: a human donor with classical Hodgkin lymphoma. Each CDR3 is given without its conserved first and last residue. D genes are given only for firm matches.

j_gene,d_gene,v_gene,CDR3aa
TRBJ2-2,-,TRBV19,ASSSSAIAPTGELF
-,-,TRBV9,ASSSGQPFYEQY
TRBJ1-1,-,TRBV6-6,ASSPTTLNTEAF
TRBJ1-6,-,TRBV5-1,ASRTSPQTPLH
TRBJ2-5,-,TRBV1,TSSQAERLDQETQY
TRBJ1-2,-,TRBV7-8,ASSTGTLGSYT
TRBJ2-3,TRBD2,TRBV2,ASSDPGGGTDTQY
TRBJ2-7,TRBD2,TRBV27,ASSLSGLALREQY
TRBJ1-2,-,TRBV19,ASSMTGAAYGYT
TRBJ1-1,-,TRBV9,ASSPMDKNTEAF
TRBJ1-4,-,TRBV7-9,ASSHGTNEKLF
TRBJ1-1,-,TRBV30,AWRRVSNTEAF
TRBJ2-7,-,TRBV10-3,AISESLRSYEQY
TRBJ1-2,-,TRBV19,ASSNQGKGGYT
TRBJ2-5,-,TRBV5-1,ASMMSETQY
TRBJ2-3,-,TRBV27,ASSSGASRVTQY
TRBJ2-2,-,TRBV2,ASSEGYTGELF
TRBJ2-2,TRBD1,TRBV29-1,SVPGQVTGELF
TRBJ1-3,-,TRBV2,ASRSWTVSGNTIY
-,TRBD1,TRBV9,ASSVAAGGSFYEQY
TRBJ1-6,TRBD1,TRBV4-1,ASSQEAQGVSPLH
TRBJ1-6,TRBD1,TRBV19,ASASLQGRPF
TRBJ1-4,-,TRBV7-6,ASSLAGGLDEKLF
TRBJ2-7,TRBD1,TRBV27,ASSPTPTGYDEQY
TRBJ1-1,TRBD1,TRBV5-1,ASSFTGGGNTEAF
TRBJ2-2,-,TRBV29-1,SVAGGFSGELF
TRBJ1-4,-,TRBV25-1,ASRREIEDEKLF
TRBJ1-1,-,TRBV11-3,ASSPEMGAGTEAF
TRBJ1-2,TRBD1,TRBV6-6,ASSPMTGGGGYT
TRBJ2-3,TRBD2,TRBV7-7,ASSLGRGIAGSTDTQY
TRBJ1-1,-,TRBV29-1,SVVGPRGLGTEAF
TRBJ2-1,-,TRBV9,ASSLGGTAGFNEQF
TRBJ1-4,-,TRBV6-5,ASSYSRDGEKLF
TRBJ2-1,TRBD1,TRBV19,ASSRDRGPGSYNEQF
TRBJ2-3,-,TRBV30,AWSVQGRGGTDTQY
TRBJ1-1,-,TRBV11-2,ASSLYQGMTEAF
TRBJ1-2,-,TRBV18,ASSPNRESYGYT